Below, one T cell receptor beta chain is given with its context. This sample is drawn from a study of blood T cell repertoires in COVID-19. V was trimmed by 1 base and J by 11 bases, leaving 18 bases between them. CDR3 length: 16 amino acids. Germline assignment: CDR1 SNHLY and CDR2 FYNNEI. Sequencing used immunoSEQ multiplex PCR; TCRdb keeps in-frame clones, though not all of them. The table lists about 130,000 clones, approximately 84% of them singletons. Material for sequencing was peripheral blood. The TCR sequence derives from a human donor in a cohort sampled during active COVID-19. The chain joins TRBV2 to TRBJ1-6; D not resolved. DNA for the CDR3: TGTGCCAGCAGTGAAGTGGAGGCCTCTACGGATCCACCCCTCCACTTT. This sequence encodes CASSEVEASTDPPLHF.